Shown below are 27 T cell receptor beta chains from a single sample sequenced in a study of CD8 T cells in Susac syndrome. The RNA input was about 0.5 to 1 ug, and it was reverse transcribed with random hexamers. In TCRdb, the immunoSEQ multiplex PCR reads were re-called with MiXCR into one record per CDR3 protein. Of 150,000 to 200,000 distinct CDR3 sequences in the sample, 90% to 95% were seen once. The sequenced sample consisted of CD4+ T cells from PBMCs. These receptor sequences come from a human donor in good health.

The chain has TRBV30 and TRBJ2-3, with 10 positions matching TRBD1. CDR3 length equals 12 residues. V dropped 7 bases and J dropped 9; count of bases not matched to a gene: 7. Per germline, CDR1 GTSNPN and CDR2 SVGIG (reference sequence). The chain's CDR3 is CASGTGDGTQYF. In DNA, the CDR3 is TGTGCCTCAGGGACAGGGGACGGGACGCAGTATTTT.

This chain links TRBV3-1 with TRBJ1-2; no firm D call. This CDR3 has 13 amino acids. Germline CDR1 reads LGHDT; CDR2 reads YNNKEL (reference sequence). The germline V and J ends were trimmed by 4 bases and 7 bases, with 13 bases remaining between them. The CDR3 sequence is CASSRLSAGGYTF. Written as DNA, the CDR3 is TGTGCCAGCAGCCGACTCTCGGCGGGTGGCTACACCTTC.

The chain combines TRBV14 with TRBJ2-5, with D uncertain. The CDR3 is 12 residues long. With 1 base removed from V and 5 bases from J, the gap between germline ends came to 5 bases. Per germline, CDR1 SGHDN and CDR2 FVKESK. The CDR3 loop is CASSQASETQYF. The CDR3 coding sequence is TGTGCCAGCAGCCAAGCGAGTGAGACCCAGTACTTC. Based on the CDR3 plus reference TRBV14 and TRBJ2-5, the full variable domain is EAGVTQFPSHSVIEKGQTVTLRCDPISGHDNLYWYRRVMGKEIKFLLHFVKESKQDESGMPNNRFLAERTGGTYSTLKVQPAELEDSGVYFCASSQASETQYFGPGTRLLVL.

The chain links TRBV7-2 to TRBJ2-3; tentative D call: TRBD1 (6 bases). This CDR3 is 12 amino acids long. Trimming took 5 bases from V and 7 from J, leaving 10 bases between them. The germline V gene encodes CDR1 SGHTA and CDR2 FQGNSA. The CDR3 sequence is CASSTTGNTQYF. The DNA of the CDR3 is TGTGCCAGCAGCACGACAGGAAATACGCAGTATTTT.

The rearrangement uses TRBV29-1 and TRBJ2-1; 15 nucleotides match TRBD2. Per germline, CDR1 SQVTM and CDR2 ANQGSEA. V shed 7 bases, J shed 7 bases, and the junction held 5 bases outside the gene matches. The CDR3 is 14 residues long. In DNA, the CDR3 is TGCAGCGCGCATGGGACTAGCGGGGGGAATGAGCAGTTCTTC. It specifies CSAHGTSGGNEQFF.

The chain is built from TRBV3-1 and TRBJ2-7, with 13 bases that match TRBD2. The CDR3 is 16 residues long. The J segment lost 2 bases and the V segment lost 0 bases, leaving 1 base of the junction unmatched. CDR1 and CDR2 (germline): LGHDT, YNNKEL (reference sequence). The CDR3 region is CASSQDGTSGTYEQYF. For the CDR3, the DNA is TGTGCCAGCAGCCAAGACGGGACTAGCGGGACCTACGAGCAGTACTTC.

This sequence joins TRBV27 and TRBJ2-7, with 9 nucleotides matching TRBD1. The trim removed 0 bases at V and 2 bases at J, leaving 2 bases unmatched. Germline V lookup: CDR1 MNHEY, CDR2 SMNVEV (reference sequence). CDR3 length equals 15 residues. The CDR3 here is CASSLSGQGPYEQYF. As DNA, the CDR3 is TGTGCCAGCAGTTTATCGGGACAGGGCCCCTACGAGCAGTACTTC.

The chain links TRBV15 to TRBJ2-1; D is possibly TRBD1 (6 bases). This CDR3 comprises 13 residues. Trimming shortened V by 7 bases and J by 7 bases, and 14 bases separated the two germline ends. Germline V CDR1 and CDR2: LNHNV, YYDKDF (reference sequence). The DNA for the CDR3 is TGTGCCACCACCACCGGGACAAGGAATGAGCAGTTCTTC. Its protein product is CATTTGTRNEQFF. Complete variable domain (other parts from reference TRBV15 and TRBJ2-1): DAMVIQNPRYQVTQFGKPVTLSCSQTLNHNVMYWYQQKSSQAPKLLFHYYDKDFNNEADTPDNFQSRRPNTSFCFLDIRSPGLGDTAMYLCATTTGTRNEQFFGPGTRLTVL.

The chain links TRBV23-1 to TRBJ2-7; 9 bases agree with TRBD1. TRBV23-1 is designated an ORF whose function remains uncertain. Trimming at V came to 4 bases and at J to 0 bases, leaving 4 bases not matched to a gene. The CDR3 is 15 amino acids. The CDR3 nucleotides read TGCGCCAGCAGTCCCCCGGACAGGGGCTCCTACGAGCAGTACTTC. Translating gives CASSPPDRGSYEQYF.

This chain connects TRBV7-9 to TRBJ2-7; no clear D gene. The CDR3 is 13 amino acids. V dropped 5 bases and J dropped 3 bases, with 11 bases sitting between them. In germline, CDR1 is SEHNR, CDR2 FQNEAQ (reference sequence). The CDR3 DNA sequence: TGTGCCAGCAGCGACGGAAACGACTACGAGCAGTACTTC. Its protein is CASSDGNDYEQYF.

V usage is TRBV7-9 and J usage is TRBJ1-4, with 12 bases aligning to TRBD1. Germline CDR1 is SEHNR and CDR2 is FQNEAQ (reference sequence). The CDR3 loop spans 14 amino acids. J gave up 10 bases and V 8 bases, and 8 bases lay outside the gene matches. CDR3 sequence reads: CASGNWDRGPKLFF. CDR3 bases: TGTGCCAGCGGAAACTGGGACAGGGGGCCAAAACTGTTTTTT.

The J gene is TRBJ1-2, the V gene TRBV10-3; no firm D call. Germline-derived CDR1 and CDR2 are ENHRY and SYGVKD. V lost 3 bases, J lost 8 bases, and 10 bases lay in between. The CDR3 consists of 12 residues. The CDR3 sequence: CAISDAPGGYTF. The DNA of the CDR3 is TGTGCCATCAGTGATGCTCCGGGCGGCTACACCTTC.

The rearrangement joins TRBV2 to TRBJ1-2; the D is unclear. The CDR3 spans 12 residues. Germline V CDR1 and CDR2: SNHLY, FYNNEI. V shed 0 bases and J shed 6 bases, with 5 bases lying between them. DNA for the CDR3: TGTGCCAGCAGTGAAGCTGGCGATGGCTACACCTTC. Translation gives CASSEAGDGYTF.

The CDR3 sequence is CSVEGGPFGEKLFF. The CDR3 coding sequence is TGCAGCGTTGAGGGGGGACCGTTTGGGGAAAAACTGTTTTTT. The V call is TRBV29-1, the J call TRBJ1-4, with D possibly matching TRBD1 (5 bases). Per germline, CDR1 SQVTM and CDR2 ANQGSEA. The CDR3 covers 14 residues. The germline V and J ends were trimmed by 3 bases and 8 bases, with 16 bases remaining between them.

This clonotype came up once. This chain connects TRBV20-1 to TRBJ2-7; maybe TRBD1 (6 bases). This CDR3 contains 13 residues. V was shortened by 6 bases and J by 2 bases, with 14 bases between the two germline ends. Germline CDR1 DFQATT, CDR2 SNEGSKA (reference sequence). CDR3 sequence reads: CSAPGQPTYEQYF. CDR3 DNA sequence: TGCAGTGCGCCAGGACAGCCCACCTACGAGCAGTACTTC.

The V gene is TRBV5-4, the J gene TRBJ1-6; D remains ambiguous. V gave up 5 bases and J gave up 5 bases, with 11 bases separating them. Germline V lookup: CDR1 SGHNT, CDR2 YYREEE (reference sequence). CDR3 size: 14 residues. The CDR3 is CASRSGSDNSPLHF. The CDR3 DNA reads TGTGCCAGCAGAAGTGGCAGCGATAATTCACCCCTCCACTTT.

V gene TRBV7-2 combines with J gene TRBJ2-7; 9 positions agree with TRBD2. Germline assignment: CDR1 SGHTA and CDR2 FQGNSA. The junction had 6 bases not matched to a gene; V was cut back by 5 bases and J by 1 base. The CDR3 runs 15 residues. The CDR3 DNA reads TGTGCCAGCAGCCCGAACGCGGGGGGGTCCTACGAGCAGTACTTC. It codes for CASSPNAGGSYEQYF.

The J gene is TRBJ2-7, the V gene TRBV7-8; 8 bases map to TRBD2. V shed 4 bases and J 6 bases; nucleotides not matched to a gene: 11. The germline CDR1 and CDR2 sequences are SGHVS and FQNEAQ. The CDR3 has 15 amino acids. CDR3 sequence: CASSSPRGGPGEQYF. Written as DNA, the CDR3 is TGTGCCAGCAGCTCGCCTCGCGGGGGGCCCGGCGAGCAGTACTTC.

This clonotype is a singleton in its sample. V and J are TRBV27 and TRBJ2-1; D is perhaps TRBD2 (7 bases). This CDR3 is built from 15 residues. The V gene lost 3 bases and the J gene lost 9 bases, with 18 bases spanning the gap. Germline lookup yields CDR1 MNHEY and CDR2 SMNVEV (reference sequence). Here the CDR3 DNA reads TGTGCCAGCAGTTTTATGGCGGGGGCCTTTAGTGAGCAGTTCTTC. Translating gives CASSFMAGAFSEQFF.

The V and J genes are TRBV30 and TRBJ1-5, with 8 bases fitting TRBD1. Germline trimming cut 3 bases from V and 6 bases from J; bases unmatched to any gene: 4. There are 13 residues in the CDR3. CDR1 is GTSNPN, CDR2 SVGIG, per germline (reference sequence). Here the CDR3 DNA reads TGTGCCTGGAGCAGGGGGCAGGGTCAGCCCCAGCATTTT. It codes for CAWSRGQGQPQHF.

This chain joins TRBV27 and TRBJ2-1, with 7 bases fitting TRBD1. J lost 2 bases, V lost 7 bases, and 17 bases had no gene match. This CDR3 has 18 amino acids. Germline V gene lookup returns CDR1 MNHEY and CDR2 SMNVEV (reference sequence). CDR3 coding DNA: TGTGCCAGCACCCCCAGGAACAGGGGTGCGGGCACCTACAATGAGCAGTTCTTC. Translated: CASTPRNRGAGTYNEQFF.

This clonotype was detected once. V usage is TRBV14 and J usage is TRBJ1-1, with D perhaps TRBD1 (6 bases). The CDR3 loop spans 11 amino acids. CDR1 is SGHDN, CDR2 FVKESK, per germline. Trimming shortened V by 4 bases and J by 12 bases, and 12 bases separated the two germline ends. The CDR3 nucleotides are TGTGCCAGCAGCCCGGACAGAAGAACTTTCTTT. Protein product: CASSPDRRTFF.

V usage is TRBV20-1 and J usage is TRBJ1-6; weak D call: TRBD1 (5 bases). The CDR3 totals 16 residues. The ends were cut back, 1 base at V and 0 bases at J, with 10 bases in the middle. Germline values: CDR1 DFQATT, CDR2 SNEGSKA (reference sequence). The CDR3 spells CSARVTAGSYNSPLHF. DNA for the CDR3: TGCAGTGCTAGAGTGACAGCCGGCTCCTATAATTCACCCCTCCACTTT.

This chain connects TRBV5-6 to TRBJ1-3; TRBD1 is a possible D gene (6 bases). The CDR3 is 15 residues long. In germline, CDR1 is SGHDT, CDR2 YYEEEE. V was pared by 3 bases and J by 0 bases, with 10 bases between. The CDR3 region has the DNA TGTGCCAGCAGCTCGACAGGATACTCTGGAAACACCATATATTTT. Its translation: CASSSTGYSGNTIYF.

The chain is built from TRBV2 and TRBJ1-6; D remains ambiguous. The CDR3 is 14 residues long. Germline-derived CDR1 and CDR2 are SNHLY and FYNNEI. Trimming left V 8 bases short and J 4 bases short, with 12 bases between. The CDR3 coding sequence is TGTGCCAGCGCCTCGGGCGGGTATAATTCACCCCTCCACTTT. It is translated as CASASGGYNSPLHF.

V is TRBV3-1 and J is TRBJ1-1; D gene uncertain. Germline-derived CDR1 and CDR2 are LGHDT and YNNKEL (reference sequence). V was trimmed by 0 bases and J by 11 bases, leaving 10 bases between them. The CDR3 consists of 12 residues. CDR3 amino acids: CASSQDGNTAFF. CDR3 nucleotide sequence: TGTGCCAGCAGCCAAGATGGGAATACGGCTTTCTTT.

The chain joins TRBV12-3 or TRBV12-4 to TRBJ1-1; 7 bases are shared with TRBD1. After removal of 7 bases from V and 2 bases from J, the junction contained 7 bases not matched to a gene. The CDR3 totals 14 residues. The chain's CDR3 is CASTPQGSNTEAFF. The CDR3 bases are TGTGCCAGCACCCCACAGGGGTCAAACACTGAAGCTTTCTTT.